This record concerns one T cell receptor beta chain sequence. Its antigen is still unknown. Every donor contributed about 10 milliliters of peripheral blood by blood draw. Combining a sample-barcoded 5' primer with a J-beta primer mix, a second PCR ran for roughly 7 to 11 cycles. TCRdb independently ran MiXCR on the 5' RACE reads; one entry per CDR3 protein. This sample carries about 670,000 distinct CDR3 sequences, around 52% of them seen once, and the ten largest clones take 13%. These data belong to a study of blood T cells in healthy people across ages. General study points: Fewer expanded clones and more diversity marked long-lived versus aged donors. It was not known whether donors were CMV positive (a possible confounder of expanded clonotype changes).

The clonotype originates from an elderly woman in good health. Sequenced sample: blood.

The CDR3: CAWKTQRNTEAFF. The CDR3 bases are TGTGCCTGGAAAACACAGAGAAACACTGAAGCTTTCTTT. The chain joins TRBV30 to TRBJ1-1, with no clear D. CDR3 size: 13 residues. The germline gives CDR1 GTSNPN, CDR2 SVGIG (reference sequence). Trimming took 4 bases from V and 2 from J, leaving 11 bases between them.